The T cell receptor beta chain under discussion was sequenced for a study of molecular identifiers for immune sequencing clone quantification. Study-level findings and limits: Clones carrying above 20 RNA copies accounted for over 98% of effector molecules, under 1% in naive cells. Among about a million naive cells, spiked Jurkat TCR RNA from a single cell was reportedly detectable.

The germline V gene has CDR1 DFQATT and CDR2 SNEGSKA (reference sequence). V dropped 0 bases and J dropped 7; count of bases not matched to a gene: 18. The CDR3 length is 17 residues. A single record per CDR3 protein comes from TCRdb applying MiXCR to the PCR reads. The profile shows fewer than 350,000 distinct CDR3 sequences, about 21% of them singletons. Of note for this clonotype: The target antigen is unknown.

This sequence originates from a human donor in good health. Some libraries in this study had Jurkat cell RNA spiked in. Sequences were obtained from naive CD8+ T cells from blood, with Jurkat cell RNA spiked in. Subset meaning: FACS-sorted CD8+CD4-CCR7+CD45RA+ naive T cells. The gene calls are TRBV20-1 and TRBJ2-7; 7 nucleotides agree with TRBD1. CDR3 sequence: CSARDPSTGVNNDEQYF. In DNA form, the CDR3 reads TGCAGTGCTAGAGATCCATCAACAGGGGTAAACAACGATGAGCAGTACTTC.